This T cell receptor (beta chain) appears in the sequencing data of a study of Graves' ophthalmopathy and Graves' hyperthyroidism (dated by TCRdb to between 2017 and 2018). Study-wide context: Peripheral blood was collected at initial diagnosis, before any treatment. The study used signatures of the TCR beta repertoire to tell Graves' ophthalmopathy apart from Graves' hyperthyroidism and to predict which patients would progress to ophthalmopathy. To explore V-J signatures distinguishing ophthalmopathy from hyperthyroidism, a discovery set of around 97 patients (about 44 ophthalmopathy, 57 stable hyperthyroidism) was enrolled. T-cell repertoires of thyroid tissue and blood were compared in about six hyperthyroidism patients. The 100 discovery patients were randomly split 7:3 into training and test sets. In total, 135 blood samples were TCR-sequenced: approximately 40 ophthalmopathy, some 72 hyperthyroidism and about 17 hyperthyroidism-to-ophthalmopathy patients. Following sample collection, hyperthyroidism patients were given methimazole at a starting dose of 30 mg daily, and ophthalmopathy patients were given high-dose intravenous methylprednisolone. An independent validation cohort comprised some 19 hyperthyroidism patients and 15 to 17 patients who later progressed from hyperthyroidism to ophthalmopathy. Study-wide conclusions, independent of this receptor: Most expanded thyroid clonotypes with frequency above 0.001 were also detected in blood, suggesting blood repertoires may reflect the thyroid immune response. In validation, the model predicted ophthalmopathy progression with more than 70% sensitivity and 72.22% specificity; about a dozen predicted patients were CT-confirmed with GO in a median of 6.5 months. In cross-validation, the 13-signature model distinguished ophthalmopathy from stable hyperthyroidism with more than 85% sensitivity and around 81% specificity, while in the test set the corresponding values were around 79% and 71%. No statistical method was used to predetermine the sample size, and group allocation was not hidden from the investigators.

Hyperthyroidism was considered stable if no progression to ophthalmopathy occurred within 18 months of follow-up. Hyperthyroidism patients were newly diagnosed, were aged 18 to 65 years, and had a disease duration under 2 months. Patients with other autoimmune diseases, uncontrolled infections, pregnancy or lactation were excluded. Diagnosis was based on clinical symptoms, serum thyroxine, TRAb, thyroid ultrasound and orbital computed tomography. Using Ficoll-Paque density gradient centrifugation, PBMCs were isolated from less than 13 ml of fresh peripheral blood. Total RNA was extracted with Trizol reagent and quality-checked on an Agilent 2100 Bioanalyzer. For repertoire sequencing, TCR beta CDR3 regions were amplified from RNA transcripts. The first round of RT-PCR was done with HTBI primers and the Qiagen OneStep RT-PCR kit, and was followed by a second round of multiplex PCR, then size selection and purification. Sequencing of the libraries was carried out on an Illumina HiSeq2000 in paired-end mode with 100 bp reads. The paper's processing steps were these. SOAPnuke was used to process the reads, removing any read that contained adapters or uncalled bases, had a mean Phred below 15, or lacked an exact match to the constant primer or identifier. COPE v1.2.5 was used to merge the high-quality paired reads. Each unique nucleotide sequence was defined as a clonotype, and clonotypes were aligned to IMGT TRB V, D and J references with MiTCR v1.1. Analysis was restricted to V-J combinations with a frequency above 0.0001, which covered 99.2% of repertoires. For each V-J combination, a TCR clonal expansion and chaos score was defined as F50 clonal expansion divided by the chaos observed in the TCRdist matrix. Welch's t-statistics and random forest were used to reduce features to 10 to 15 V-J combinations, which were fed into a naive Bayes classifier. Thyroid-blood repertoire similarity was quantified with the Morisita-Horn index. TCRdb applied fastp at Q25 and MiXCR to the public reads, then kept only in-frame beta chains. Each entry is one CDR3 protein sequence, shown with its most common DNA and genes. What appears here as the V and J calls and clone size reflects TCRdb's work, not the paper's. This sample holds roughly 380,000 distinct CDR3 sequences; 15% were observed only once. The top ten constitute 5.5% to 7% of the sample.

This clonotype was counted at least ten times. Its antigen target is currently unknown. The sample holds no much larger clone one base away, and base qualities are not on file. V loses 2 bases of germline sequence and J loses 4 bases, and the interval between the two ends is 11 bases. Per the germline V gene, MNHEY is the CDR1 and SVGAGI is the CDR2. Counted from cysteine to phenylalanine, this CDR3 has 14 amino acids. The entry retains the CDR3 DNA only, 42 bases that are in frame from base 1. Sequenced: peripheral blood. The receptor was isolated from a woman aged 18-30 years with stable Graves' hyperthyroidism. Donor details come from another sample of the same person, matched by shared clones. The chain is assembled from TRBV6-5 and TRBJ2-5; the best D guess is TRBD2, with 7 bases matching. The DNA reads as follows: TGTGCCAGCAGTTACGGGGGGGCCGTAGAGACCCAGTACTTC. Its translation reads: CASSYGGAVETQYF.